This T cell receptor (beta chain) was obtained from a study of shared clonotypes between healthy human individuals. With regard to this clone: This sample also contains other DNA sequences that code for the same CDR3.

Clones were sequenced by immunoSEQ multiplex PCR, and TCRdb holds only the in-frame ones, with some missing. The repertoire consists of 1 million to 1.2 million clones, with approximately 80% occurring once and the leading ten covering roughly 0.82%. The CDR3 runs 13 residues. Germline CDR1 is SGHRS and CDR2 is YFSETQ. V was trimmed by 0 bases and J by 6 bases, leaving 6 bases between them. Sequencing input: memory CD4+ T cells from PBMCs. Subset noted: CD45RA-negative fraction. The TCR originated in a man between 18 and 29 years old in good health. Some clones in this sample may be carry-over from other donors' samples. The gene calls are TRBV5-1 and TRBJ2-2, with D perhaps matching TRBD1 or TRBD2 (5 bases each). CDR3: CASSLVGAGELFF. DNA of the CDR3: TGCGCCAGCAGCTTGGTGGGGGCCGGGGAGCTGTTTTTT.